The clone carrying this TCR beta chain was counted between two and nine times. What it recognizes is unknown. This sample stems from a study of shared clonotypes between healthy human individuals. General observations from the study: Clonotype sharing among donors was expected to depend on sequencing depth. The generation probabilities recorded for non-shared clonotypes fell below those of clonotypes shared by all four donors.

Trimming removed 1 base at V and 0 bases at J, with 10 bases between. The CDR3 runs to 15 residues. From germline, CDR1 is MGHDK and CDR2 SYGVNS. The method was immunoSEQ multiplex PCR; TCRdb's version includes in-frame clones alone and lacks a portion of them. Of approximately 87,000 clones in the sample, about 65% were seen once. What was sequenced was memory CD8+ T cells sorted from blood. The sample's subset: CD45RO+ cells pooled with CCR7-negative TemRA cells. The chain employs TRBV25-1 and TRBJ2-7, with D possibly TRBD1 on 5 matching bases. The TCR sequence derives from a man aged 25 to 40 in good health. As DNA, the CDR3 is TGTGCCAGCAGTGAATTAGGAGACAGCTCCTACGAGCAGTACTTC. This sequence encodes CASSELGDSSYEQYF.